Included here is one TCR beta chain sequence, with context. The method was immunoSEQ multiplex PCR; TCRdb's version includes in-frame clones alone and lacks a portion of them. Of under 140,000 clones in the sample, 85% to 90% were seen once. The CDR3 contains 15 residues. Germline V gene lookup returns CDR1 SGHTA and CDR2 FQGNSA. V shed 2 bases, J shed 7 bases, and the junction held 8 bases outside the gene matches. These data originate in a study of control samples from healthy donors and cancer patients. The chain links TRBV7-2 to TRBJ2-3, with TRBD2 matching over 8 bases. The receptor was derived from a woman in her fifties or sixties with lung cancer. Sequenced material: PBMCs. The CDR3 loop reads CASSLSGRGAHTQYF. CDR3 DNA sequence: TGTGCCAGCAGCTTAAGTGGGCGGGGGGCCCATACGCAGTATTTT.